This entry features one T cell receptor beta chain sequence. This entry is derived from a study of shared T cell receptors in the human thymus. The germline CDR1 and CDR2 sequences are SNHLY and FYNNEI. Trimming took 8 bases from V and 0 from J, leaving 8 bases between them. There are 13 residues in the CDR3. Repertoires were generated with immunoSEQ multiplex PCR, while TCRdb's copy carries only in-frame clones and drops some. The table records hundreds of thousands of clones, roughly 90% of them present only once. Separately, the same data were catalogued under a study of human thymus T cells. That publication notes: Corrective heart surgery yielded resections, and these provided the thymus tissue. Blood and thymic repertoires both appeared biased in V and J gene usage.

The sample taken for sequencing was thymocytes. The genes are TRBV2 and TRBJ2-4; D unresolved. This clonotype originated in a boy under two years old with a congenital heart defect. The CDR3 sequence: CASARRAKNIQYF. The CDR3 DNA reads TGTGCCAGCGCACGGAGAGCCAAAAACATTCAGTACTTC. Filled out from reference TRBV2 and TRBJ2-4, the complete variable domain reads EPEVTQTPSHQVTQMGQEVILRCVPISNHLYFYWYRQILGQKVEFLVSFYNNEISEKSEIFDDQFSVERPDGSNFTLKIRSTKLEDSAMYFCASARRAKNIQYFGAGTRLSVL.